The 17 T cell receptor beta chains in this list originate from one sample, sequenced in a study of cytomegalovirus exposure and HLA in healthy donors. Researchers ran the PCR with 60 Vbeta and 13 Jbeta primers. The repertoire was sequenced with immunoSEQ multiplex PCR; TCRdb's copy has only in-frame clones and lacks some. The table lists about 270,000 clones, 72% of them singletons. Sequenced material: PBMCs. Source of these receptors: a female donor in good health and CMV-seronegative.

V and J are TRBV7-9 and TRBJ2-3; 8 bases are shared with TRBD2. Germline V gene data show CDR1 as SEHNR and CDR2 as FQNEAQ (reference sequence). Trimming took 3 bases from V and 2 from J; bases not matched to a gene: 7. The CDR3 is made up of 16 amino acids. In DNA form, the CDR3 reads TGTGCCAGCAGCTTCGACGCTAGCGGGTACACAGATACGCAGTATTTT. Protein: CASSFDASGYTDTQYF.

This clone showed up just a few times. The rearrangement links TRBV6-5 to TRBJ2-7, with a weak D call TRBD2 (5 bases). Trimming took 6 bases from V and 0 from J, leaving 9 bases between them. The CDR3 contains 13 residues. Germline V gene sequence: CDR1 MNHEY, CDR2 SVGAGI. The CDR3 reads CASRGRDSYEQYF. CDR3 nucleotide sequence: TGTGCCAGCAGAGGACGGGACTCCTACGAGCAGTACTTC.

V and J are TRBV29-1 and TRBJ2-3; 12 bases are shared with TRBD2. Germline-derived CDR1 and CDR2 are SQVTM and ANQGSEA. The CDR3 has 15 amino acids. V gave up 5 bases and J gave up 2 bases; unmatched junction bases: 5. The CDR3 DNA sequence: TGCAGCGTTAGGACTAGCGGGGACCACACAGATACGCAGTATTTT. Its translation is CSVRTSGDHTDTQYF.

The CDR3 coding sequence is TGTGCCAGCAGTGAAGCGAGAGGACAGGCCAGCTATGGCTACACCTTC. This gives the protein CASSEARGQASYGYTF. The rearrangement links TRBV6-1 to TRBJ1-2, with 7 bases fitting TRBD1. Trimming took 0 bases from V and 4 from J; bases not matched to a gene: 8. The CDR3 runs 16 residues. Germline-derived CDR1 and CDR2 are MNHNS and SASEGT.

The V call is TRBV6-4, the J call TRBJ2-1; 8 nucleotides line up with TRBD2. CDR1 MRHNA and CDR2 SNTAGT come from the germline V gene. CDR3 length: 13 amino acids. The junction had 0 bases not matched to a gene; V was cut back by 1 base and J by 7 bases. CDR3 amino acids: CASSDLAGNEQFF. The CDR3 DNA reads TGTGCCAGCAGTGACTTAGCGGGAAATGAGCAGTTCTTC.

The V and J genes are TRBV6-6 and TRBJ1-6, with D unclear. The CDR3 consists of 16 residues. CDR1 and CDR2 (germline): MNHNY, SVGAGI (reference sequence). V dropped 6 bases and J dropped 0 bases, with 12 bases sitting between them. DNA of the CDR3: TGTGCCAGCAGGACACACCTGAGCTCCTATAATTCACCCCTCCACTTT. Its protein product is CASRTHLSSYNSPLHF.

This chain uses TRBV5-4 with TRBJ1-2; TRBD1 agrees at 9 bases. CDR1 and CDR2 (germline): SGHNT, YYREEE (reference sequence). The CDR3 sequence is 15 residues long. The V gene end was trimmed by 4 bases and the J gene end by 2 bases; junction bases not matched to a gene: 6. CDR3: CASSTRTGANYGYTF. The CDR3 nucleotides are TGTGCCAGCAGCACTAGGACAGGGGCGAACTATGGCTACACCTTC.

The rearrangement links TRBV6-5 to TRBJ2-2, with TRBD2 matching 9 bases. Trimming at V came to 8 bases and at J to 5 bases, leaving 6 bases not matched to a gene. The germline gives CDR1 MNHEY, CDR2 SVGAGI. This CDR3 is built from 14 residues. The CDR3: CASGRTSGTGELFF. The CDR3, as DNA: TGTGCCAGCGGTAGAACTAGCGGGACCGGGGAGCTGTTTTTT.

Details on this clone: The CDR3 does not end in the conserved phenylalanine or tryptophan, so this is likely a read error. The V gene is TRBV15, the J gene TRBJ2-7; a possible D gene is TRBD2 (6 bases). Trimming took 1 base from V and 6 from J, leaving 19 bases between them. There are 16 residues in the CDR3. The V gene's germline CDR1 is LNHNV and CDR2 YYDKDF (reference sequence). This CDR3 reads CATSRGGDGTVGEQYL. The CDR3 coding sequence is TGTGCCACCAGCAGAGGCGGGGACGGTACAGTAGGCGAGCAGTACCTC.

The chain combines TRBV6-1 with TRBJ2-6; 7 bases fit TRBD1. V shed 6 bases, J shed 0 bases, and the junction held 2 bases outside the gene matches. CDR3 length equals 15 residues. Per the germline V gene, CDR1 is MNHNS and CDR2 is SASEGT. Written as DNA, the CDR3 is TGTGCCAGCAGCCGGGACAGCTCTGGGGCCAACGTCCTGACTTTC. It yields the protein CASSRDSSGANVLTF.

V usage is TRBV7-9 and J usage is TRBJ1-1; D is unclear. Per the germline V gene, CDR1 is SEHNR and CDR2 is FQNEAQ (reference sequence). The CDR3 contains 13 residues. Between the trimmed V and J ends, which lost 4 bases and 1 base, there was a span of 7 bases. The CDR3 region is CASSSTENTEAFF. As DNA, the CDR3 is TGTGCCAGCAGCTCTACAGAGAACACTGAAGCTTTCTTT.

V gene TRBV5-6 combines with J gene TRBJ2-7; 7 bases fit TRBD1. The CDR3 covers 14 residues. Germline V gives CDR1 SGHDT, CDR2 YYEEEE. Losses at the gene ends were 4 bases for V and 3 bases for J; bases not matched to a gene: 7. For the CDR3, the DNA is TGTGCCAGCAGCATAGGGGGCCCCGGCTACGAGCAGTACTTC. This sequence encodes CASSIGGPGYEQYF.

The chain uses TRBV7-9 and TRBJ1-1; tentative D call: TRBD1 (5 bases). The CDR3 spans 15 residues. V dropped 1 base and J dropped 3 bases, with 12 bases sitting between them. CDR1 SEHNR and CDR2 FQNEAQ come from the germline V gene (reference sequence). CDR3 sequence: CASSLVAGGDTEAFF. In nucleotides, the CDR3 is TGTGCCAGCAGCTTAGTAGCGGGAGGGGACACTGAAGCTTTCTTT.

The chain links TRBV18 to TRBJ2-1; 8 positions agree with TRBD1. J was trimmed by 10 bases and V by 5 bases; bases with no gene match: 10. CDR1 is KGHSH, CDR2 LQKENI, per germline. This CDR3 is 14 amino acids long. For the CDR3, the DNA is TGTGCCAGCTCAATCCCCCAGGGGGCTGGGGAGCAGTTCTTC. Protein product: CASSIPQGAGEQFF.

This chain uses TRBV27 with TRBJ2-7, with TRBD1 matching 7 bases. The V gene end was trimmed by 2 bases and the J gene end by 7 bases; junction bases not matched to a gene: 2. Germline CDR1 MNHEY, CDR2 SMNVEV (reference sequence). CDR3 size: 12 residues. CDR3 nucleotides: TGTGCCAGCAGTTTACAGGGGGTGGAGCAGTACTTC. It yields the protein CASSLQGVEQYF.

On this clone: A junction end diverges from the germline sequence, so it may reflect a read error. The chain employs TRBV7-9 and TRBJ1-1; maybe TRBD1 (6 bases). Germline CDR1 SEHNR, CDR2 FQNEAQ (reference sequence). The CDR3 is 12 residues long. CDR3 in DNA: TGTTCCAGCAGCAACACAGGGTTCGGAGCTTTCTTT. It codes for CSSSNTGFGAFF. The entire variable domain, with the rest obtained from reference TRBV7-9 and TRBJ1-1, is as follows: DTGVSQNPRHKITKRGQNVTFRCDPISEHNRLYWYRQTLGQGPEFLTYFQNEAQLEKSRLLSDRFSAERPKGSFSTLEIQRTEQGDSAMYLCSSSNTGFGAFFGQGTRLTVV.

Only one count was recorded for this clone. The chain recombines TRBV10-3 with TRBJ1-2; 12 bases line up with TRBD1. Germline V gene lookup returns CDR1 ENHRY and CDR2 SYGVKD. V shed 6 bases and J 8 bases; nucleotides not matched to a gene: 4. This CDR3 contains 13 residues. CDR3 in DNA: TGTGCCATCAGGGGGACAGGGGGCATCGGCTACACCTTC. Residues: CAIRGTGGIGYTF.